This T cell receptor beta chain stems from a study of beta chain features in type 1 diabetes. Study-level points and caveats: PCR might favor shorter templates, equally in patients and controls. Patients with type 1 diabetes showed fewer VDJ junction insertions and more deletions. People with Type 1 diabetes carried modestly yet significantly shorter TCRB CDR3s in all four CD4+ subsets.

Germline assignment: CDR1 SQVTM and CDR2 ANQGSEA. V shed 6 bases and J 1 base; nucleotides not matched to a gene: 3. The CDR3 runs 13 residues. The whole isolated RNA underwent reverse transcription, so sequencing captured expressed TCRB transcripts. Method: immunoSEQ multiplex PCR; TCRdb's copy keeps in-frame clones and lacks some. The repertoire has approximately 340,000 clones, about 15% of them found once; the top ten carry roughly 0.019%. On this clone: Its antigen is undetermined.

The sequenced material came from naive CD4+ T cells from blood. The clonotype comes from a woman between 18 and 29 years old in good health. The genes are TRBV29-1 and TRBJ2-1; 7 bases line up with TRBD2. The CDR3 DNA follows: TGCAGCGTGGGACTAAATTCCTACAATGAGCAGTTCTTC. It yields the protein CSVGLNSYNEQFF.